The rows below give T cell receptor beta chains drawn from one sample of a study of blood T cell repertoires in COVID-19. Produced via immunoSEQ multiplex PCR; TCRdb's table is partial and in-frame only. The data show roughly 100,000 clones, 90% seen once. Material: peripheral blood. The receptors were sampled from a young man with COVID-19, enrolled during active disease. Each CDR3 is given with its conserved first and last residue. Each record gives: CDR3 protein, J gene, V gene, D gene, clone size. The D gene is left open where the match is weak. Clone sizes are given selectively: once, few, many, or a class where the clone is expanded.

CASSYLAVLEQYF	TRBJ2-7	TRBV6-2/TRBV6-3	TRBD2	-
CSVGTSSEQFF	TRBJ2-1	TRBV29-1	TRBD2	-
CASSDRAYGYTF	TRBJ1-2	TRBV9	-	few
CASSTSSGSSYEQYF	TRBJ2-7	TRBV9	-	-
CASSHGSDGYTF	TRBJ1-2	TRBV7-9	-	-
CASSQDLGPTYEQYF	TRBJ2-7	TRBV4-1	-	-
CASSLGGGPNSPLHF	TRBJ1-6	TRBV5-6	-	-
CASSLNPGNYGYTF	TRBJ1-2	TRBV7-9	-	-
CASSVNPSSGANVLTF	TRBJ2-6	TRBV9	-	-
CASSILNRANYGYTF	TRBJ1-2	TRBV19	-	-
CASSESGGSTDTQYF	TRBJ2-3	TRBV10-1	TRBD1	-
CASSLLSRVDQPQHF	TRBJ1-5	TRBV28	-	-
CASSLYPLLAESTGELFF	TRBJ2-2	TRBV5-7	TRBD2	-
CASSVDGNNQETQYF	TRBJ2-5	TRBV9	-	-
CASSPTRQGNSYNEQFF	TRBJ2-1	TRBV18	TRBD1	-
CASKPDRFVDEQYF	TRBJ2-7	TRBV6-5	-	-
CASRFGQGRSGELFF	TRBJ2-2	TRBV5-6	-	-
CASSLAQGTGELFF	TRBJ2-2	TRBV7-7	-	-
CASSDRLLTGELFF	TRBJ2-2	TRBV2	-	once
CASSVARRPTGANVLTF	TRBJ2-6	TRBV2	-	once
CASSYWRNTEAFF	TRBJ1-1	TRBV6-5	-	-
CASSYSRGDTDTQYF	TRBJ2-3	TRBV6-6	-	-
CAISDFGTGVYYGYTF	TRBJ1-2	TRBV10-3	TRBD1	-
CASSEGAYSPLHF	TRBJ1-6	TRBV2	-	few
CASSLAGSTVSGNTIYF	TRBJ1-3	TRBV5-1	-	-
CASSIGTGTSYEQYF	TRBJ2-7	TRBV5-6	TRBD1	-
CASGKGGVGQTQYF	TRBJ2-5	TRBV11-3	-	-
CASSLSNQPQHF	TRBJ1-5	TRBV6-6	-	once
CASSVAGGASYEQYF	TRBJ2-7	TRBV9	-	-
CASSLNRGEQYF	TRBJ2-7	TRBV4-1	-	-
CAWSVVSGQYF	TRBJ2-7	TRBV30	-	-
CASSLAGSSYEQYF	TRBJ2-7	TRBV27	-	-
CASREGGQSRYEQYF	TRBJ2-7	TRBV2	-	-
CASSASGTEAFF	TRBJ1-1	TRBV9	-	-
CASSKGWTGIFGNVLTF	TRBJ2-6	TRBV21-1	-	few
CASSYWTSGSNEQYF	TRBJ2-7	TRBV6-2/TRBV6-3	TRBD2	-
CASSLGLELFF	TRBJ2-2	TRBV19	-	-